This T cell receptor (beta chain) is from a study of blood T cell repertoires in COVID-19. TCRdb's table, derived via immunoSEQ multiplex PCR, lists solely in-frame clones and lacks some. The sample records 150,000 to 200,000 clones, 70% to 85% being singletons. The participants were between about 18 and 90 years old and came from 24 US areas. After removal of 4 bases from V and 4 bases from J, the junction contained 5 bases not matched to a gene. Germline V CDR1 and CDR2: KGHDR, SFDVKD. The CDR3 runs to 15 residues. The clonotype originates from a woman aged 55-75 years with acute COVID-19. Material: PBMCs or T cells enriched from blood (not recorded which). The chain links TRBV24-1 to TRBJ2-3; the match to TRBD2 covers 9 bases. This CDR3 is CATSEQLAGADTQYF. The CDR3 region has the DNA TGTGCCACCAGTGAGCAGTTAGCGGGAGCAGATACGCAGTATTTT.